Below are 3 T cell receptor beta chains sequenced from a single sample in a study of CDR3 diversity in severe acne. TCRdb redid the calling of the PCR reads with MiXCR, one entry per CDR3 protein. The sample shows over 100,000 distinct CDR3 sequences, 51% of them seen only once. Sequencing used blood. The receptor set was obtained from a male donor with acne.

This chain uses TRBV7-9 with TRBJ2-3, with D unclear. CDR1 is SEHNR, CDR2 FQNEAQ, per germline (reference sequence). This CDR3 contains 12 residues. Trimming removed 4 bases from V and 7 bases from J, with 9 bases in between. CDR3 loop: CASSSDSYTQYF. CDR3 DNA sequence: TGTGCCAGCAGCTCAGACTCGTATACGCAGTATTTT.

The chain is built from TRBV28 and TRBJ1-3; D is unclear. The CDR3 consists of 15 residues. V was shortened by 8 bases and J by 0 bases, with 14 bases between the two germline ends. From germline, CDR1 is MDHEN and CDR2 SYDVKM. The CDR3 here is CASSPRGSSGNTIYF. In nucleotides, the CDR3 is TGTGCCAGCTCCCCCCGAGGGTCCTCTGGAAACACCATATATTTT.

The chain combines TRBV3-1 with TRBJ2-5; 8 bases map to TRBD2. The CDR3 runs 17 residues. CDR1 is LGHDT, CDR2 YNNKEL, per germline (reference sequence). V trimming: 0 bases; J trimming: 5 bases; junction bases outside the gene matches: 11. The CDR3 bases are TGTGCCAGCAGCCAAGACTTAGCGGGATTGAGGCGGGAGACCCAGTACTTC. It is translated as CASSQDLAGLRRETQYF.